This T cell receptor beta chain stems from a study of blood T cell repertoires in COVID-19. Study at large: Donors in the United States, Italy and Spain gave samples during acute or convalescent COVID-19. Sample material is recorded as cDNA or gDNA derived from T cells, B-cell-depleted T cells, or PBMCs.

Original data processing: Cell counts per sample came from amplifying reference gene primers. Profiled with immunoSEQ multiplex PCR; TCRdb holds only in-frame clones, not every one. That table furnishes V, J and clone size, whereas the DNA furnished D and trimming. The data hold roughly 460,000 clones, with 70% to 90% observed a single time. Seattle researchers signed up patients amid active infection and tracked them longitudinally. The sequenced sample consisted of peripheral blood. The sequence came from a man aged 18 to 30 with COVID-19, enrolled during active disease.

The CDR3 sequence is CASSQGRGGRVNEQFF. The DNA of the CDR3 is TGCGCCAGCAGCCAAGGACGGGGGGGCCGGGTTAATGAGCAGTTCTTC. This rearrangement joins TRBV4-1 to TRBJ2-1; 8 bases align to TRBD2. V lost 1 base to trimming and J lost 7 bases; unmatched junction nucleotides: 9. CDR3 length equals 16 residues. Germline V lookup: CDR1 MGHRA, CDR2 YSYEKL.